This T cell receptor (beta chain) was recorded in a study of naive CD8 T cells in extremely preterm neonates (dated by TCRdb to 2015 to 2018). Describing the broader study: An age range of 25-50 years is given for the adult participants in the abstract, whereas a range of 20-50 years is given in the methods. TCRbeta CDR3 repertoires of sorted naive CD8+ T cells were compared across four age groups: extremely preterm neonates, term neonates, young children and adults. The research as a whole found: To track T cell development within individuals, the authors urged prospective longitudinal studies of preterm and term neonates. Compared with the older groups, preterm CDR3s were shorter and closer to germline, carrying fewer N additions and showing less junctional trimming. Significantly lower iChao1 richness than in all other age groups (p < 0.05) and an even clone distribution were observed in preterm neonates, indicating a less rich repertoire. Among the limitations the authors pointed out were a small sample size and productive template counts that varied across preterm samples. The proportion of shared CDR3 nucleotide sequences was higher in preterm neonates (2.7%) than in term neonates (about 0.4%), young children (0.03%) and adults (around 0.01%).

TCRbeta CDR3 regions were amplified from genomic DNA by a two-step, bias-controlled multiplex PCR. Primers specific for every TRBV and TRBJ gene segment were included in the multiplex PCR. The immunoSEQ Assay was used to generate TCRbeta repertoire data. From the authors' description of their analysis: To merge closely related sequences, reads went through filtering and clustering using a relative-frequency ratio and a modified nearest-neighbor algorithm. IMGT annotation was followed for the assignment of V, D and J genes to CDR3 sequences. Template counts were normalized for PCR amplification bias and quantified against synthetic TCR CDR3 analog sequences. Only unique productive sequences, defined as in-frame CDR3 sequences without stop codons, were included in the analyses. The immunoSEQ Analyzer software was used to calculate iChao1 richness and clonality, with clonality defined as 1 minus Pielou's evenness. Depending on the Shapiro-Wilk normality results, either Student's t-test or a non-parametric test was run in JMP for statistical testing. Entries here come from immuneACCESS through TCRdb and include only in-frame sequences with V and J called. Some clones fail to appear in such tables; in the studies checked, an unresolved V gene covers under half of the shortfall, and the cause of the remainder is unknown. From that table come the V and J calls and clone size; the DNA was used to work out D and trimming. Recorded for this sample are about 5,000 clones; approximately 97% of them occurred a single time. The ten largest clones take up approximately 0.76% of the sample.

The CDR3 spans 16 residues, from the cysteine through the phenylalanine. Kept here is only the CDR3 DNA, which spans 48 bases and is read in frame from base 1. Per the germline V gene, LGHNA is the CDR1 and YSLEER is the CDR2. V is reduced by 0 bases and J by 3 bases, leaving a spacing of 14 bases between them. Regarding this clone: Its recognized antigen is unknown. Base-call qualities are not available, and no considerably larger clone is one nucleotide away.

Peripheral blood was donated by five healthy children aged about 16-56 months undergoing elective routine surgery and by five healthy nonsmoking adults. Healthy nonsmokers aged about 19-50 years, with a median age of roughly 40 years, were used as adult controls. A FACSAria III cell sorter was used to sort live, Annexin V-negative naive CD8+ T cells (CD3+CD8+CD45RA+CCR7+). Each sample yielded between roughly 20,000 and 100,000 sorted naive CD8+ T cells. Mononuclear cells were isolated from diluted blood by Ficoll-Paque density gradient centrifugation. Before sorting, mononuclear cells were cryopreserved in 10% DMSO plus 90% FBS and kept long term at -150 degrees C. Thawed cells were stained with Annexin V and antibodies against CD3, CD8, CCR7 and CD45RA. The DNeasy Blood and Tissue Kit was used to extract genomic DNA from snap-frozen pellets of sorted cells.

The sequence was collected from a human donor in good health. This chain is built from TRBV4-3 and TRBJ1-1, with the D gene uncertain. Sequenced input: naive CD8+ T cells from blood. The base sequence is TGCGCCAGCAGCCAAGATAGGTGGGCGATGGACACTGAAGCTTTCTTT. It is translated as CASSQDRWAMDTEAFF.